This entry lists 32 T cell receptor beta chains sequenced from one sample in a study of cytomegalovirus exposure and HLA in healthy donors. The data were produced by immunoSEQ multiplex PCR, yet TCRdb's version contains in-frame clones alone and is incomplete. The table includes tens of thousands of clones, 90% to 95% detected once. The sequenced material came from PBMCs. These TCRs come from a man between 18 and 29 years old in good health and CMV-seropositive.

The chain carries TRBV9 and TRBJ2-3; the D is unclear. CDR3 length equals 15 residues. CDR1 is SGDLS and CDR2 is YYNGEE in the germline V gene. The V and J ends lost 0 bases and 6 bases respectively, with 14 bases between them. CDR3 loop: CASSVGVLYLDTQYF. In DNA form, the CDR3 reads TGTGCCAGCAGCGTAGGAGTCCTTTACCTGGATACGCAGTATTTT. Full variable domain (outside the CDR3, taken from reference TRBV9 and TRBJ2-3): DSGVTQTPKHLITATGQRVTLRCSPRSGDLSVYWYQQSLDQGLQFLIQYYNGEERAKGNILERFSAQQFPDLHSELNLSSLELGDSALYFCASSVGVLYLDTQYFGPGTRLTVL.

This clone showed up just a few times. This chain uses TRBV18 with TRBJ1-6, with a possible D match to TRBD1 (6 bases). Trimming took 6 bases from V and 9 from J, leaving 12 bases between them. CDR3 length: 13 amino acids. Germline V gene sequence: CDR1 KGHSH, CDR2 LQKENI. CDR3 sequence reads: CASSGTGTSPLHF. In nucleotides, the CDR3 is TGTGCCAGCTCGGGAACAGGGACTTCACCCCTCCACTTT.

The rearrangement links TRBV6-5 to TRBJ2-6; unclear D gene. The germline V and J ends were trimmed by 8 bases and 0 bases, with 5 bases remaining between them. This CDR3 has 13 residues. Germline V gene lookup returns CDR1 MNHEY and CDR2 SVGAGI. The CDR3 coding sequence is TGTGCCAGCCGGAGCTCTGGGGCCAACGTCCTGACTTTC. This translates into CASRSSGANVLTF.

The chain combines TRBV5-4 with TRBJ2-2; perhaps TRBD2 as D (6 bases). CDR3 length: 18 amino acids. V was shortened by 4 bases and J by 0 bases, with 19 bases between the two germline ends. CDR1 and CDR2 (germline): SGHNT, YYREEE (reference sequence). CDR3 DNA sequence: TGTGCCAGCAGCCCCCTCGGGCGGGGCAGCGCGAACACCGGGGAGCTGTTTTTT. Translating it yields CASSPLGRGSANTGELFF.

The chain joins TRBV21-1 to TRBJ1-3; the table calls TRBD1, which could not be checked here. TRBV21-1 is deemed a pseudogene. The CDR3 has 18 residues. The DNA of the CDR3 is TGTGCCAGCAGCCCAAGTCTGGGTAAAAGACAGGGTAAGGGAACCATATATTTT. It yields the protein CASSPSLGKRQGKGTIYF.

The V and J genes are TRBV28 and TRBJ1-3; D not resolved. This CDR3 is 14 amino acids long. Per germline, CDR1 MDHEN and CDR2 SYDVKM. With 3 bases removed from V and 2 bases from J, the gap between germline ends came to 8 bases. CDR3 loop: CASSLSDTGNTIYF. CDR3 nucleotide sequence: TGTGCCAGCAGTTTGTCAGATACTGGAAACACCATATATTTT. The whole variable domain, remainder taken from reference TRBV28 and TRBJ1-3, is DVKVTQSSRYLVKRTGEKVFLECVQDMDHENMFWYRQDPGLGLRLIYFSYDVKMKEKGDIPEGYSVSREKKERFSLILESASTNQTSMYLCASSLSDTGNTIYFGEGSWLTVV.

The chain has TRBV28 and TRBJ1-2, with TRBD1 matching over 8 bases. CDR1 and CDR2 from the germline V gene are MDHEN and SYDVKM. Trimming removed 6 bases from V and 2 bases from J; junction bases left unmatched: 5. CDR3 length: 14 amino acids. The CDR3 nucleotides are TGTGCCAGCAGCCGGACAGGGCAGAACTATGGCTACACCTTC. Its protein product is CASSRTGQNYGYTF.

This clone was observed once. The chain links TRBV7-9 to TRBJ1-1; weak D call: TRBD1 (5 bases). The ends were cut back, 5 bases at V and 5 bases at J, with 18 bases in the middle. The CDR3 consists of 15 residues. The germline V gene has CDR1 SEHNR and CDR2 FQNEAQ (reference sequence). The CDR3, as DNA: TGTGCCAGCAGCAGCCATCGACAGACTTCTACTGAAGCTTTCTTT. Translated, it gives CASSSHRQTSTEAFF.

The chain employs TRBV5-1 and TRBJ2-1, with TRBD2 as a possible D gene (6 bases). The CDR3 consists of 14 residues. In germline, CDR1 is SGHRS, CDR2 YFSETQ. Trimming left V 4 bases short and J 3 bases short, with 11 bases between. CDR3 bases: TGCGCCAGCAGCGAGGGACTCATCTACAATGAGCAGTTCTTC. It yields the protein CASSEGLIYNEQFF.

The chain employs TRBV7-9 and TRBJ2-7, with TRBD1 as a possible D gene (5 bases). The V end was cut by 4 bases, the J end by 2 bases, with 18 bases between. CDR1 and CDR2 from the germline V gene are SEHNR and FQNEAQ (reference sequence). This CDR3 spans 16 amino acids. The CDR3 DNA is TGTGCCAGCAGCTCCGACACCCGGACAAGGCCCTACGAGCAGTACTTC. Its protein product is CASSSDTRTRPYEQYF.

This CDR3 is CASSQPRGGIAETQYF. The CDR3 DNA reads as TGCGCCAGCAGCCAACCACGGGGGGGCATAGCGGAGACCCAGTACTTC. The genes are TRBV4-1 and TRBJ2-5, with TRBD2 identical over 8 bases. Unmatched junction bases numbered 10, after V lost 2 bases and J lost 5 bases. Germline assignment: CDR1 MGHRA and CDR2 YSYEKL. The CDR3 is 16 amino acids.

The chain links TRBV7-3 to TRBJ2-1; TRBD2 matches 8 bases. The germline V gene encodes CDR1 SGHTA and CDR2 FQGTGA. V shed 4 bases, J shed 2 bases, and the junction held 4 bases outside the gene matches. The CDR3 is 15 amino acids. CDR3 nucleotides: TGTGCCAGCAGCTCCTCGGGAGGGCCCTACAATGAGCAGTTCTTC. Its protein is CASSSSGGPYNEQFF.

The chain recombines TRBV28 with TRBJ2-5; D is unclear. The V gene lost 3 bases and the J gene lost 5 bases, with 4 bases spanning the gap. CDR3 length: 11 amino acids. The germline V gene has CDR1 MDHEN and CDR2 SYDVKM. This CDR3 is CASSFSETQYF. The CDR3 nucleotides read TGTGCCAGCAGTTTCAGTGAGACCCAGTACTTC.

This chain joins TRBV6-6 and TRBJ1-2, with D perhaps TRBD1 (5 bases). CDR1 is MNHNY, CDR2 SVGAGI, per germline (reference sequence). Trimming shortened V by 8 bases and J by 7 bases, and 8 bases separated the two germline ends. The CDR3 consists of 10 residues. The CDR3 bases are TGTGCCAGCTGGCAGGGTGGCTACACCTTC. This codes for CASWQGGYTF.

This clone was seen only once. This sequence joins TRBV11-2 and TRBJ2-1, with 8 bases aligning to TRBD2. This CDR3 spans 14 amino acids. Germline-derived CDR1 and CDR2 are SGHAT and FQNNGV. V lost 7 bases and J lost 3; bases outside the gene matches: 5. The CDR3 is CASTLSGVYNEQFF. The CDR3 DNA follows: TGTGCCAGCACCCTTAGCGGGGTCTACAATGAGCAGTTCTTC.

This chain uses TRBV27 with TRBJ2-7, with D possibly matching TRBD1 (6 bases). CDR1 and CDR2 from the germline V gene are MNHEY and SMNVEV (reference sequence). This CDR3 spans 16 amino acids. The V end lost 5 bases, the J end lost 1 base, and 18 bases lay between the germline ends. Here the CDR3 reads CASSATASGVSYEQYF. The CDR3 DNA reads as TGTGCCAGCAGTGCGACAGCGTCAGGGGTATCCTACGAGCAGTACTTC.

This clone was detected ten times or more. The chain has TRBV6-4 and TRBJ2-6; D call uncertain. V was trimmed by 6 bases and J by 0 bases, leaving 9 bases between them. CDR3 size: 15 residues. The germline CDR1 and CDR2 sequences are MRHNA and SNTAGT. CDR3 nucleotides: TGTGCCAGCAGCAACAGTACCTCTGGGGCCAACGTCCTGACTTTC. Its translation: CASSNSTSGANVLTF.

The chain combines TRBV6-1 with TRBJ2-7; 9 nucleotides align to TRBD1. Unmatched junction bases numbered 7, after V lost 5 bases and J lost 5 bases. The CDR3 loop spans 14 amino acids. The V gene's germline CDR1 is MNHNS and CDR2 SASEGT. CDR3 sequence reads: CASSIRDRDHEQYF. CDR3 nucleotide sequence: TGTGCCAGCAGTATACGGGACAGGGATCACGAGCAGTACTTC.

In its sample, this clone was seen a few times. The chain is built from TRBV7-3 and TRBJ1-6; no firm D call. Trimming took off 3 bases at V and 8 bases at J, with 11 bases between the two ends. This CDR3 has 14 residues. Germline V gene data show CDR1 as SGHTA and CDR2 as FQGTGA. The CDR3 DNA reads TGTGCCAGCAGCTTCCCCCACGGGGATTCACCCCTCCACTTT. As protein: CASSFPHGDSPLHF.

The chain combines TRBV6-1 with TRBJ2-3, with 9 bases matching TRBD2. The V segment lost 3 bases and the J segment 11 bases; nucleotides outside the gene matches: 15. The CDR3 spans 16 residues. The germline CDR1 and CDR2 sequences are MNHNS and SASEGT. The CDR3 sequence: CASSEAGGFPSVGQYF. The CDR3 nucleotides are TGTGCCAGCAGTGAGGCGGGGGGGTTCCCCTCCGTGGGGCAGTATTTT.

J is TRBJ2-2 and V is TRBV7-3, with 9 bases aligning to TRBD2. The CDR3 loop spans 16 amino acids. V shed 3 bases, J shed 2 bases, and the junction held 4 bases outside the gene matches. The germline V gene has CDR1 SGHTA and CDR2 FQGTGA. CDR3 sequence: CASSLPGLANTGELFF. As DNA, the CDR3 is TGTGCCAGCAGCTTGCCGGGACTAGCAAACACCGGGGAGCTGTTTTTT.

The count of this clone is one. The gene calls are TRBV7-3 and TRBJ2-7; D might be TRBD2 (6 bases). Trimming pared 0 bases from V and 6 bases from J, leaving 9 bases between. The CDR3 sequence is 13 residues long. Per germline, CDR1 SGHTA and CDR2 FQGTGA. CDR3 DNA: TGTGCCAGCAGCTTAACGGCAGCGGGCGAGCAGTACTTC. Translation: CASSLTAAGEQYF.

The J gene is TRBJ2-2, the V gene TRBV19, with TRBD1 identical over 7 bases. The CDR3 loop spans 17 amino acids. Germline loops: CDR1 LNHDA, CDR2 SQIVND (reference sequence). The V gene end was trimmed by 4 bases and the J gene end by 7 bases; junction bases not matched to a gene: 15. CDR3 sequence (DNA): TGTGCCAGTAGTAGAAGTCGGGGACAGAGGTGGGGCGGGGAGCTGTTTTTT. This translates into CASSRSRGQRWGGELFF.

The CDR3 protein is CASSVDPSLVYEQYF. The CDR3 nucleotides read TGTGCCAGCAGCGTAGATCCTAGCTTGGTCTACGAGCAGTACTTC. The chain carries TRBV9 and TRBJ2-7; TRBD2 might be the D (5 bases). CDR1 SGDLS and CDR2 YYNGEE come from the germline V gene. Trimming left V 0 bases short and J 3 bases short, with 13 bases between. The CDR3 length is 15 residues.

The chain recombines TRBV4-1 with TRBJ2-5, with 7 bases matching TRBD1. The germline CDR1 and CDR2 sequences are MGHRA and YSYEKL. Trimming cost V 0 bases and J 5 bases; bases outside gene matches: 3. The CDR3 consists of 14 residues. The CDR3, as DNA: TGCGCCAGCAGCCAAGAACAGGGGAGCGAGACCCAGTACTTC. Translating gives CASSQEQGSETQYF.

V and J are TRBV6-1 and TRBJ2-4; D perhaps matches TRBD2 (6 bases). Germline CDR1 reads MNHNS; CDR2 reads SASEGT. V lost 3 bases and J lost 6, with 15 bases in between. CDR3 length: 15 residues. CDR3 bases: TGTGCCAGCAGTGACGGGGGATTGGTTAGAAACATTCAGTACTTC. This encodes CASSDGGLVRNIQYF.

This sequence joins TRBV10-2 and TRBJ2-2, with 9 bases matching TRBD2. V lost 3 bases, J lost 6 bases, and 5 bases stayed unmatched. The germline V gene has CDR1 WSHSY and CDR2 SAAADI. This CDR3 is built from 15 residues. CDR3: CASSDGRGGPGELFF. For the CDR3, the DNA is TGCGCCAGCAGTGACGGGCGGGGGGGCCCCGGGGAGCTGTTTTTT.

CDR3 protein: CASSFSFGNEQFF. DNA of the CDR3: TGTGCCAGCAGTTTCTCGTTCGGCAATGAGCAGTTCTTC. The chain combines TRBV27 with TRBJ2-1; D remains unclear. The ends were cut back, 3 bases at V and 6 bases at J, with 9 bases in the middle. Germline CDR1 and CDR2: MNHEY and SMNVEV (reference sequence). The CDR3 length is 13 residues.

The chain links TRBV11-2 to TRBJ2-1; 10 bases map to TRBD2. Per the germline V gene, CDR1 is SGHAT and CDR2 is FQNNGV. This CDR3 spans 17 amino acids. Germline trimming cut 4 bases from V and 8 bases from J; bases unmatched to any gene: 14. CDR3: CASSSRGGLARWDEQFF. The CDR3 bases are TGTGCCAGCAGCTCAAGAGGGGGACTAGCGCGTTGGGATGAGCAGTTCTTC.

The CDR3 DNA is TGTGCCAGCAGCGTAAAAGACAGTTCCTACGAGCAGTACTTC. It yields the protein CASSVKDSSYEQYF. The chain combines TRBV9 with TRBJ2-7, with TRBD1 as a possible D gene (5 bases). Germline assignment: CDR1 SGDLS and CDR2 YYNGEE. The length of the CDR3 is 14 residues. Trimming removed 1 base from V and 1 base from J, with 9 bases in between.

This clone was detected only a few times. The rearrangement uses TRBV10-3 and TRBJ2-2; 8 bases align to TRBD2. Germline-derived CDR1 and CDR2 are ENHRY and SYGVKD. The CDR3 contains 16 residues. V shed 4 bases and J 7 bases; nucleotides not matched to a gene: 11. The CDR3 nucleotides read TGTGCCATCAGTGGGAGCGGGAGCGCCCAGGGCGGGGAGCTGTTTTTT. Its protein is CAISGSGSAQGGELFF.

This clone was counted once. The chain has TRBV19 and TRBJ2-3; 9 bases align to TRBD1. J was trimmed by 1 base and V by 5 bases; bases with no gene match: 7. Looked up from germline, CDR1 is LNHDA and CDR2 is SQIVND (reference sequence). The CDR3 is 16 residues long. CDR3 nucleotides: TGTGCCAGTAGTCTGGGACAGGGATTTCGCACAGATACGCAGTATTTT. It specifies CASSLGQGFRTDTQYF.